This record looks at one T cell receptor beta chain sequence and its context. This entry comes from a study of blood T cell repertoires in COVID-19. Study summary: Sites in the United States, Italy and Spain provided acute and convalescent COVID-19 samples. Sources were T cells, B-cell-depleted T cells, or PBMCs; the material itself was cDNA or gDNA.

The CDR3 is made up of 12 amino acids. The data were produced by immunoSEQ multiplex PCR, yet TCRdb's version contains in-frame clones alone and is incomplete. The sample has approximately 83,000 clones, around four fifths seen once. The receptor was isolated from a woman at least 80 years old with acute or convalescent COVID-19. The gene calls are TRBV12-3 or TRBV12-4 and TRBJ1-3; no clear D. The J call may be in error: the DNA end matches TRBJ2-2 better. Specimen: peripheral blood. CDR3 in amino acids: CASSFGTGELFF. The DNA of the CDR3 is TGTGCCAGCAGTTTCGGCACCGGGGAGCTGTTTTTT.